The 2 T cell receptor beta chains given below trace back to one sample, sequenced in a study of blood T cell repertoires in COVID-19 (dated by TCRdb to about 2020). Libraries were prepared through the immunoSEQ multiplex PCR assay. In TCRdb, the immuneACCESS table is reduced to in-frame sequences with V and J assigned. These tables do not hold every clone; where another copy was compared, an unresolved V gene accounts for under half, and the others remain unexplained. The sample includes about 200,000 clones, with 88% observed a single time. The ten top clones hold around 1.5% of the sample. Specimen: peripheral blood. The receptor source for this set is a man aged 18 to 35 with active or convalescent COVID-19.

This clone appeared a single time. The V gene is TRBV7-8, the J gene TRBJ1-4; D is ambiguous. The CDR3 loop spans 16 amino acids. Germline lookup yields CDR1 SGHVS and CDR2 FQNEAQ. V lost 1 base, J lost 8 bases, and 17 bases lay in between. The CDR3: CASSLDLRPDSEKLFF. The CDR3 DNA is TGTGCCAGCAGCTTAGATCTGCGGCCGGACTCCGAAAAACTGTTTTTT.

The chain links TRBV27 to TRBJ1-2, with D perhaps matching TRBD1 (6 bases). Germline lookup yields CDR1 MNHEY and CDR2 SMNVEV (reference sequence). Between the trimmed V and J ends, which lost 0 bases and 3 bases, there was a span of 17 bases. The CDR3 length is 17 residues. This CDR3 reads CASSLSPGTQGYYGYTF. DNA for the CDR3: TGTGCCAGCAGTTTATCCCCTGGGACCCAGGGGTACTATGGCTACACCTTC.